This T cell receptor (beta chain) comes out of a study of cytomegalovirus exposure and HLA in healthy donors. 60 Vbeta and 13 Jbeta primers were used in PCR. TCRdb's table, derived via immunoSEQ multiplex PCR, lists solely in-frame clones and lacks some. The table records around 170,000 clones, around four fifths of them present only once. A word on this clone: Its cognate antigen is unknown.

Broader study findings: HLA allele associations emerged for some 16,000 TCR beta sequences in a later analysis, at 0.05 false discovery rate. A previous analysis found most TCR beta V segments productive roughly 87% or roughly 30% of the time.

What was sequenced was PBMCs. This sequence was found in a woman aged 25 to 39 in good health and CMV-seronegative.

The CDR3: CASGGEGNTEAFF. CDR3 coding DNA: TGTGCCAGCGGAGGGGAGGGGAACACTGAAGCTTTCTTT. This sequence joins TRBV2 and TRBJ1-1; a possible D gene is TRBD1 (5 bases). V was trimmed by 8 bases and J by 1 base, leaving 11 bases between them. This CDR3 spans 13 amino acids. Germline V gene data show CDR1 as SNHLY and CDR2 as FYNNEI.